The 22 T cell receptor beta chains reported below all come from one sample, sequenced in a study of cytomegalovirus exposure and HLA in healthy donors (dated by TCRdb to 2015 to 2018). Library preparation was by the immunoSEQ multiplex PCR assay. For the multiplex PCR, a mixture combining 60 forward primers for TCR Vbeta segments and 13 reverse primers for TCR Jbeta segments was used. Imported from immuneACCESS, the table was reduced by TCRdb to in-frame sequences with V and J called. These copies leave out some clones; in studies compared against another copy, an unresolved V gene accounts for under half, and the cause of the remainder is not known. Across this sample there are around 200,000 clones, with around 85% seen only once. The leading ten clones occupy 1.7% of the sample. The sequencing input was PBMCs. The receptors originated from a man in his forties or fifties in good health and CMV-seronegative.

The chain links TRBV28 to TRBJ1-5, with D perhaps TRBD1 (5 bases). V gave up 6 bases and J gave up 6 bases, with 9 bases separating them. The CDR3 spans 12 residues. Germline lookup yields CDR1 MDHEN and CDR2 SYDVKM. The CDR3 region is CASRLTGQPQHF. The CDR3 DNA sequence: TGTGCCAGCAGACTTACAGGTCAGCCCCAGCATTTT.

The rearrangement uses TRBV5-1 and TRBJ2-1; possible D gene TRBD2, 5 bases. The germline V gene has CDR1 SGHRS and CDR2 YFSETQ. The CDR3 has 13 amino acids. V was shortened by 6 bases and J by 6 bases, with 13 bases between the two germline ends. The CDR3 DNA reads TGCGCCAGCAATTTTGGGAGCCCCAATGAGCAGTTCTTC. Its protein product is CASNFGSPNEQFF.

The V gene is TRBV6-6, the J gene TRBJ1-1; a weak D match, TRBD1 (6 bases). In germline, CDR1 is MNHNY, CDR2 SVGAGI (reference sequence). V was clipped by 2 bases and J by 1 base, with 8 bases between them. This CDR3 contains 14 residues. The CDR3 sequence: CASSYAQGNTEAFF. The CDR3 coding sequence is TGTGCCAGCAGTTACGCACAGGGGAACACTGAAGCTTTCTTT.

The chain has TRBV29-1 and TRBJ2-5, with 8 bases identical to TRBD1. V was clipped by 5 bases and J by 5 bases; unmatched bases: 4. The CDR3 consists of 12 residues. Germline CDR1 SQVTM, CDR2 ANQGSEA. As DNA, the CDR3 is TGCAGCGTTCGCAGGGGGCTCGAGACCCAGTACTTC. Amino acids: CSVRRGLETQYF. Full variable domain (rest looked up from reference TRBV29-1 and TRBJ2-5): SAVISQKPSRDICQRGTSLTIQCQVDSQVTMMFWYRQQPGQSLTLIATANQGSEATYESGFVIDKFPISRPNLTFSTLTVSNMSPEDSSIYLCSVRRGLETQYFGPGTRLLVL.

The chain recombines TRBV7-9 with TRBJ2-7, with 9 bases matching TRBD1. J gave up 4 bases and V 5 bases, and 9 bases lay outside the gene matches. This CDR3 is built from 15 residues. Germline V gene lookup returns CDR1 SEHNR and CDR2 FQNEAQ (reference sequence). CDR3 in DNA: TGTGCCAGCAGCCGAATTACAGGGGGCACTTACGAGCAGTACTTC. Translation gives CASSRITGGTYEQYF.

The chain links TRBV30 to TRBJ2-3; no clear D gene. Trimming removed 3 bases from V and 1 base from J, with 14 bases in between. Per germline, CDR1 GTSNPN and CDR2 SVGIG (reference sequence). This CDR3 has 15 residues. The CDR3 nucleotides read TGTGCCTGGAGCGCCCGTCCACGGGGCACAGATACGCAGTATTTT. Amino acids: CAWSARPRGTDTQYF.

The chain has TRBV10-3 and TRBJ2-7, with D unresolved. V was shortened by 3 bases and J by 2 bases, with 2 bases between the two germline ends. CDR1 is ENHRY and CDR2 is SYGVKD in the germline V gene. CDR3 length equals 11 residues. As DNA, the CDR3 is TGTGCCATCAGTGACACCTACGAGCAGTACTTC. This encodes CAISDTYEQYF.

The gene calls are TRBV7-9 and TRBJ2-7; D gene uncertain. With 1 base removed from V and 0 bases from J, the gap between germline ends came to 19 bases. CDR1 SEHNR and CDR2 FQNEAQ come from the germline V gene (reference sequence). This CDR3 is 18 amino acids long. The CDR3 region has the DNA TGTGCCAGCAGCTTAGTCGGGTCATCGTTCGAAGACTCCTACGAGCAGTACTTC. It codes for CASSLVGSSFEDSYEQYF.

This chain joins TRBV5-1 and TRBJ1-2, with 7 bases fitting TRBD1. CDR3 length: 15 residues. In germline, CDR1 is SGHRS, CDR2 YFSETQ. Trimming at V came to 4 bases and at J to 1 base, leaving 7 bases not matched to a gene. CDR3 DNA sequence: TGCGCCAGCAGCAGGGGGGACAGCATTAACTATGGCTACACCTTC. It encodes CASSRGDSINYGYTF.

The chain carries TRBV30 and TRBJ2-4; D is undetermined. CDR3 size: 16 residues. Trimming pared 0 bases from V and 0 bases from J, leaving 12 bases between. Germline V gene sequence: CDR1 GTSNPN, CDR2 SVGIG (reference sequence). The CDR3 protein is CAWSVSQFLAKNIQYF. In DNA form, the CDR3 reads TGTGCCTGGAGTGTATCCCAGTTCCTAGCCAAAAACATTCAGTACTTC.

V and J are TRBV5-4 and TRBJ2-5; 7 nucleotides align to TRBD2. The CDR3 runs to 15 residues. V dropped 2 bases and J dropped 4; count of bases not matched to a gene: 8. Germline-derived CDR1 and CDR2 are SGHNT and YYREEE (reference sequence). The chain's CDR3 is CASSLAAGLAETQYF. CDR3 sequence (DNA): TGTGCCAGCAGCTTAGCAGCGGGGTTGGCAGAGACCCAGTACTTC. The full variable domain, rest sourced from reference TRBV5-4 and TRBJ2-5, is ETGVTQSPTHLIKTRGQQVTLRCSSQSGHNTVSWYQQALGQGPQFIFQYYREEENGRGNFPPRFSGLQFPNYSSELNVNALELDDSALYLCASSLAAGLAETQYFGPGTRLLVL.

J is TRBJ1-1 and V is TRBV9, with D maybe TRBD1 (6 bases). The V gene's germline CDR1 is SGDLS and CDR2 YYNGEE. CDR3 length equals 14 residues. Trimming took 3 bases from V and 1 from J, leaving 10 bases between them. CDR3 amino acids: CASSADSRNTEAFF. The CDR3 DNA is TGTGCCAGCAGCGCGGACAGCCGGAACACTGAAGCTTTCTTT. Using reference TRBV9 and TRBJ1-1 for the parts outside the CDR3, the full variable domain is DSGVTQTPKHLITATGQRVTLRCSPRSGDLSVYWYQQSLDQGLQFLIQYYNGEERAKGNILERFSAQQFPDLHSELNLSSLELGDSALYFCASSADSRNTEAFFGQGTRLTVV.

J is TRBJ2-3 and V is TRBV7-3; D might be TRBD2 (6 bases). CDR3 length: 16 residues. The germline V and J ends were trimmed by 1 base and 4 bases, with 15 bases remaining between them. The germline V gene encodes CDR1 SGHTA and CDR2 FQGTGA. CDR3 in DNA: TGTGCCAGCAGCTTAAGGGCTAGCGCCCCGTCAGATACGCAGTATTTT. It translates to CASSLRASAPSDTQYF.

This clone was observed a single time. The CDR3 DNA reads as TGTGCCAGCAGTTTACTAGCGGGAGAAGGTAATGAGCAGTTCTTC. Protein product: CASSLLAGEGNEQFF. V usage is TRBV28 and J usage is TRBJ2-1; 10 bases align to TRBD2. J was trimmed by 7 bases and V by 2 bases; bases with no gene match: 5. Germline V gene data show CDR1 as MDHEN and CDR2 as SYDVKM. There are 15 residues in the CDR3.

The J gene is TRBJ1-2, the V gene TRBV5-5; 7 nucleotides align to TRBD1. V lost 4 bases and J lost 2; bases outside the gene matches: 5. This CDR3 has 14 residues. CDR1 and CDR2 (germline): SGHKS, YYEKEE (reference sequence). The CDR3 region has the DNA TGTGCCAGCAGCGGAACGGACAGGAACTATGGCTACACCTTC. The encoded protein is CASSGTDRNYGYTF.

V is TRBV4-1 and J is TRBJ2-6, with D unresolved. Trimming cost V 1 base and J 0 bases, with 4 bases left between them. CDR1 is MGHRA and CDR2 is YSYEKL in the germline V gene. The CDR3 has 15 amino acids. The DNA for the CDR3 is TGCGCCAGCAGCCAAGGCGTCTCTGGGGCCAACGTCCTGACTTTC. This codes for CASSQGVSGANVLTF.

This chain connects TRBV27 to TRBJ2-1; D is perhaps TRBD1 (6 bases). V was shortened by 4 bases and J by 9 bases, with 10 bases between the two germline ends. The length of the CDR3 is 12 residues. Germline V lookup: CDR1 MNHEY, CDR2 SMNVEV (reference sequence). Written as DNA, the CDR3 is TGTGCCAGCAGTTCTCAGGGGTCTGAGCAGTTCTTC. Its protein product is CASSSQGSEQFF.

The V call is TRBV6-1, the J call TRBJ1-4; D might be TRBD1 (5 bases). V was trimmed by 6 bases and J by 0 bases, leaving 11 bases between them. This CDR3 has 15 amino acids. Germline assignment: CDR1 MNHNS and CDR2 SASEGT. Here the CDR3 DNA reads TGTGCCAGCAGGCGGGACCATGCAACTAATGAAAAACTGTTTTTT. Translated: CASRRDHATNEKLFF.

DNA for the CDR3: TGTGCCAGCAGCGTAGCGGTACTGGGGCAGGGTGCCTACGAGCAGTACTTC. Translation gives CASSVAVLGQGAYEQYF. This chain joins TRBV9 and TRBJ2-7; maybe TRBD1 (5 bases). The length of the CDR3 is 17 residues. Germline lookup yields CDR1 SGDLS and CDR2 YYNGEE. Trimming stripped 0 bases from V and 2 bases from J, with 18 bases between. Drawing the rest from reference TRBV9 and TRBJ2-7, the complete variable domain is DSGVTQTPKHLITATGQRVTLRCSPRSGDLSVYWYQQSLDQGLQFLIQYYNGEERAKGNILERFSAQQFPDLHSELNLSSLELGDSALYFCASSVAVLGQGAYEQYFGPGTRLTVT.

The table lists this clone with a few counts. The chain combines TRBV28 with TRBJ2-7, with TRBD2 as a possible D gene (5 bases). The V and J ends lost 6 bases and 2 bases respectively, with 17 bases between them. The germline V gene has CDR1 MDHEN and CDR2 SYDVKM. The CDR3 totals 15 residues. The CDR3 sequence is CASRLQGSRTYEQYF. CDR3 coding DNA: TGTGCCAGCAGGCTCCAAGGGAGCCGCACCTACGAGCAGTACTTC.

This chain uses TRBV5-4 with TRBJ2-5; D is perhaps TRBD2 (6 bases). The CDR3 extends over 15 amino acids. V was cut by 4 bases and J by 1 base, with 14 bases left in between. The germline V gene encodes CDR1 SGHNT and CDR2 YYREEE (reference sequence). CDR3 in DNA: TGTGCCAGCAGCATAGCCTGGGGAGGCCAAGAGACCCAGTACTTC. Translated, it gives CASSIAWGGQETQYF.

The chain combines TRBV28 with TRBJ2-7; TRBD1 might be the D (5 bases). The germline V gene has CDR1 MDHEN and CDR2 SYDVKM. V shed 5 bases and J shed 2 bases, with 19 bases lying between them. This CDR3 has 16 residues. CDR3 region: CASSPGGAVGPYEQYF. The DNA for the CDR3 is TGTGCCAGCAGTCCCGGTGGGGCCGTCGGCCCCTACGAGCAGTACTTC.